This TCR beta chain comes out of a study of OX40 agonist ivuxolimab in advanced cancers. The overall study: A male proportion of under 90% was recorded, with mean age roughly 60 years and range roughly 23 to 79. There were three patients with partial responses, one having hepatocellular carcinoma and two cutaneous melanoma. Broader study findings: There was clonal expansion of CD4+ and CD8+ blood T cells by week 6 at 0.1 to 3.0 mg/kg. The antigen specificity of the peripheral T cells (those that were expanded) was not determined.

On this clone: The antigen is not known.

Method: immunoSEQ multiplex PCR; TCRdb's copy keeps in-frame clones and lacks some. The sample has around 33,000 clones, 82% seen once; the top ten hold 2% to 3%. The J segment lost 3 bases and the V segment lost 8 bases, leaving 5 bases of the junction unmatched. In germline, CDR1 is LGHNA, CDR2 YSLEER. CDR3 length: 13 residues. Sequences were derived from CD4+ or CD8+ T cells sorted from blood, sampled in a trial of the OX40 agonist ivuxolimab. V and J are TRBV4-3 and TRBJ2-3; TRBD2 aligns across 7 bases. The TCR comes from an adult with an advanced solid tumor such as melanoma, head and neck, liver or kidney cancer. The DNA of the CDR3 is TGCGCCAGCGGACTAGAAGGGACAGATACGCAGTATTTT. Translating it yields CASGLEGTDTQYF.